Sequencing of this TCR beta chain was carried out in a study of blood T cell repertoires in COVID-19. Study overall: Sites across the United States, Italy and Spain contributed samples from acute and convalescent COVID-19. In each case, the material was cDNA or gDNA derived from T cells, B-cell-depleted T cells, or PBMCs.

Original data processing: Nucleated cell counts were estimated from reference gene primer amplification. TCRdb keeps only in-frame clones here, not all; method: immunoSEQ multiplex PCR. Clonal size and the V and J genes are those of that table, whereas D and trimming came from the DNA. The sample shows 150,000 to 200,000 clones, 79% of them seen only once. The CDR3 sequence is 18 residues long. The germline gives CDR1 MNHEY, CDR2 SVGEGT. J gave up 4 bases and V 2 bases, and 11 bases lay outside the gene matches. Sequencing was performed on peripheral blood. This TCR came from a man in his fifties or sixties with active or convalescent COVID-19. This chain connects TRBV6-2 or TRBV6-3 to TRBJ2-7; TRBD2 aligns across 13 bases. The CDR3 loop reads CASSYPTSGRAGVYEQYF. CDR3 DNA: TGTGCCAGCAGTTACCCAACTAGCGGGAGGGCCGGAGTATACGAGCAGTACTTC.